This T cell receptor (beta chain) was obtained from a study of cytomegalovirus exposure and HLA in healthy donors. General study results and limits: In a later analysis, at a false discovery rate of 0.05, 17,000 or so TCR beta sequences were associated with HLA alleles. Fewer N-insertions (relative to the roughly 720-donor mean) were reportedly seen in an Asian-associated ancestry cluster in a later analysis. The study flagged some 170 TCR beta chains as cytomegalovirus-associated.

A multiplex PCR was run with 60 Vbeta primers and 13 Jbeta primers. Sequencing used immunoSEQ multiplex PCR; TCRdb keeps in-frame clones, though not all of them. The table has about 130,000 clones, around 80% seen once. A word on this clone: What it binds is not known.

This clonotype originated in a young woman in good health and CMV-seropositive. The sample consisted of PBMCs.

The CDR3 DNA follows: TGTGCCAGCAGTCAGGGGGCAGATCAAGAGACCCAGTACTTC. Protein: CASSQGADQETQYF. This rearrangement joins TRBV7-9 to TRBJ2-5; 8 positions match TRBD1. The length of the CDR3 is 14 residues. V gave up 6 bases and J gave up 2 bases; unmatched junction bases: 5. Looked up from germline, CDR1 is SEHNR and CDR2 is FQNEAQ (reference sequence).